This entry lists 21 T cell receptor beta chains sequenced from one sample in a study of T-cell reconstitution after alpha-beta-depleted transplantation in children. This sample's TCRbeta library carried unique molecular identifier barcodes. One entry per CDR3 protein results from TCRdb running MiXCR on the PCR reads. The data show about 600,000 distinct CDR3 sequences, about 10% seen once. The sequencing used PBMCs from the stem cell graft donor, collected from the stem cell graft. The receptors stem from a human donor who donated a stem cell graft to a child with acute myeloid leukemia.

This clonotype was seen more than once but under ten times. The chain carries TRBV10-3 and TRBJ1-6; the D is unclear. This CDR3 spans 16 amino acids. V lost 0 bases and J 5 bases, leaving 11 bases between the germline ends. Germline V gene lookup returns CDR1 ENHRY and CDR2 SYGVKD. CDR3 sequence reads: CAISESGKSNNSPLHF. CDR3 bases: TGTGCCATCAGTGAGTCGGGGAAAAGCAATAATTCACCCCTCCACTTT.

This clonotype has a handful of counts. The CDR3 nucleotides read TGTGCCAGTAGTCTAACAGGGGGGGATCAATACAATGAGCAGTTCTTC. It encodes CASSLTGGDQYNEQFF. V usage is TRBV19 and J usage is TRBJ2-1; D possibly corresponds to TRBD1 (8 bases). V gave up 5 bases and J gave up 4 bases, with 18 bases separating them. Germline V gene data show CDR1 as LNHDA and CDR2 as SQIVND (reference sequence). The CDR3 loop spans 16 amino acids.

The chain joins TRBV4-2 to TRBJ2-4, with TRBD2 matching 12 bases. Germline V gene data show CDR1 as LGHNA and CDR2 as YNFKEQ. Trimming at V came to 1 base and at J to 6 bases, leaving 10 bases not matched to a gene. The CDR3 consists of 18 residues. CDR3 residues: CASSQGSLAGGPRNIQYF. The CDR3 region has the DNA TGTGCCAGCAGCCAAGGGTCGCTAGCGGGAGGGCCAAGAAACATTCAGTACTTC.

The chain couples TRBV7-2 to TRBJ2-7; a possible D gene is TRBD1 (5 bases). The V end was cut by 7 bases, the J end by 3 bases, with 13 bases between. The CDR3 loop spans 13 amino acids. CDR1 is SGHTA, CDR2 FQGNSA, per germline. The CDR3 protein is CASKSMGLYEQYF. The DNA for the CDR3 is TGTGCCAGCAAATCCATGGGGCTCTACGAGCAGTACTTC.

Details on this clonotype: At one end the junction does not follow the germline gene, possibly because of a read error. J is TRBJ1-6 and V is TRBV9; D is ambiguous. This CDR3 has 12 residues. CDR1 is SGDLS and CDR2 is YYNGEE in the germline V gene. The CDR3 reads CASSAPNSPLLF. The CDR3 nucleotides are TGTGCCAGCAGCGCCCCTAATTCACCCCTCCTCTTT.

This clonotype showed up just a few times. The chain uses TRBV19 and TRBJ1-1; a possible D gene is TRBD1 (5 bases). V was cut by 2 bases and J by 6 bases, with 7 bases left in between. CDR3 size: 12 residues. Germline assignment: CDR1 LNHDA and CDR2 SQIVND (reference sequence). The CDR3 region has the DNA TGTGCCAGTAGTATAATAGGGGCTGAAGCTTTCTTT. Its protein is CASSIIGAEAFF.

The chain links TRBV3-1 to TRBJ2-7, with TRBD2 matching 13 bases. The trim removed 3 bases at V and 7 bases at J, leaving 9 bases unmatched. Germline loops: CDR1 LGHDT, CDR2 YNNKEL (reference sequence). The CDR3 extends over 16 amino acids. The CDR3 bases are TGTGCCAGCAGCCATATGGGACTAGCGGGATCGGGGGAGCAGTACTTC. Translation gives CASSHMGLAGSGEQYF.

This clonotype was seen a few times. The chain joins TRBV12-3 or TRBV12-4 to TRBJ1-1; D perhaps matches TRBD1 (6 bases). Trimming removed 7 bases from V and 7 bases from J, with 16 bases in between. CDR3 length equals 13 residues. The CDR3 here is CASIPTGSGEAFF. The CDR3 DNA reads TGTGCCAGCATTCCGACAGGCTCGGGTGAAGCTTTCTTT.

This clonotype was observed at least ten times. The genes are TRBV7-2 and TRBJ2-3; D gene unclear. V was cut by 6 bases and J by 5 bases, with 9 bases left in between. The CDR3 contains 12 residues. From germline, CDR1 is SGHTA and CDR2 FQGNSA. CDR3 region: CASSLMQDTQYF. As DNA, the CDR3 is TGTGCCAGCAGTCTTATGCAAGATACGCAGTATTTT.

Ten or more counts support this clonotype. The chain recombines TRBV29-1 with TRBJ1-5; TRBD1 aligns across 10 bases. Germline V gene sequence: CDR1 SQVTM, CDR2 ANQGSEA. V was clipped by 5 bases and J by 6 bases; unmatched bases: 7. This CDR3 has 14 residues. The CDR3 nucleotides read TGCAGCGTTTCTGGGACAGGGGTCAGTCAGCCCCAGCATTTT. It is translated as CSVSGTGVSQPQHF.

There are many counts of this clonotype. The genes are TRBV20-1 and TRBJ2-5; TRBD1 matches at 9 bases. CDR3 length: 14 residues. V gave up 5 bases and J gave up 2 bases; unmatched junction bases: 6. CDR1 DFQATT and CDR2 SNEGSKA come from the germline V gene (reference sequence). This CDR3 is CSAYRTGAQETQYF. CDR3 sequence (DNA): TGCAGTGCTTACAGGACAGGGGCGCAAGAGACCCAGTACTTC.

This clonotype was recorded at least ten times. This chain uses TRBV5-1 with TRBJ2-7; no reliable D call. Germline CDR1 reads SGHRS; CDR2 reads YFSETQ. This CDR3 spans 13 amino acids. The germline V and J ends were trimmed by 2 bases and 4 bases, with 10 bases remaining between them. CDR3 sequence: CASSLARGYEQYF. In DNA form, the CDR3 reads TGCGCCAGCAGCTTAGCTCGTGGATACGAGCAGTACTTC.

Only a few counts were recorded for this clonotype. The rearrangement joins TRBV5-1 to TRBJ1-2; D is undetermined. The CDR3 has 17 amino acids. Trimming left V 0 bases short and J 6 bases short, with 21 bases between. Germline CDR1 SGHRS, CDR2 YFSETQ. CDR3 sequence: CASSLDPMRVRVDGYTF. CDR3 nucleotide sequence: TGCGCCAGCAGCTTGGACCCAATGCGTGTGAGGGTTGATGGCTACACCTTC. Filled out from reference TRBV5-1 and TRBJ1-2, the complete variable domain reads KAGVTQTPRYLIKTRGQQVTLSCSPISGHRSVSWYQQTPGQGLQFLFEYFSETQRNKGNFPGRFSGRQFSNSRSEMNVSTLELGDSALYLCASSLDPMRVRVDGYTFGSGTRLTVV.

V gene TRBV25-1 combines with J gene TRBJ1-1, with D unresolved. The CDR3 runs 15 residues. Germline V gives CDR1 MGHDK, CDR2 SYGVNS. Deletions cut 3 bases from V and 3 bases from J, with 14 bases between. The CDR3 DNA sequence: TGTGCCAGCAGTGATCCTACCGGGCTGGACACTGAAGCTTTCTTT. Its protein product is CASSDPTGLDTEAFF.

The V gene is TRBV2, the J gene TRBJ2-7; D may be TRBD1 (6 bases). The ends were cut back, 6 bases at V and 3 bases at J, with 18 bases in the middle. The CDR3 is 15 residues long. The germline CDR1 and CDR2 sequences are SNHLY and FYNNEI. The DNA for the CDR3 is TGTGCCAGCAGCGAATTCGTAGGGGACAACTACGAGCAGTACTTC. Residues: CASSEFVGDNYEQYF.

This clonotype was found a few times. The V call is TRBV3-1, the J call TRBJ1-5; perhaps TRBD1 as D (6 bases). Trimming took off 3 bases at V and 0 bases at J, with 12 bases between the two ends. The CDR3 length is 16 residues. The V gene's germline CDR1 is LGHDT and CDR2 YNNKEL (reference sequence). Here the CDR3 DNA reads TGTGCCAGCAGCCAGGGAGGACAGCATAGCAATCAGCCCCAGCATTTT. It codes for CASSQGGQHSNQPQHF.

The chain is built from TRBV20-1 and TRBJ2-1; 13 bases are a match to TRBD2. The V segment lost 5 bases and the J segment 2 bases; nucleotides outside the gene matches: 6. Germline CDR1 is DFQATT and CDR2 is SNEGSKA (reference sequence). The CDR3 covers 16 residues. The CDR3: CSAGGTSGVTYNEQFF. The CDR3 DNA follows: TGCAGTGCTGGAGGGACTAGCGGGGTAACCTACAATGAGCAGTTCTTC.

The table lists this clonotype with a few counts. The chain recombines TRBV5-1 with TRBJ2-7; 7 nucleotides line up with TRBD2. The CDR3 loop spans 14 amino acids. The germline V gene has CDR1 SGHRS and CDR2 YFSETQ. V lost 7 bases and J lost 2; bases outside the gene matches: 9. The CDR3 loop reads CASADFGLAYEQYF. The CDR3 DNA reads TGCGCCAGCGCTGATTTCGGACTAGCCTACGAGCAGTACTTC. Full variable domain (missing parts from reference TRBV5-1 and TRBJ2-7): KAGVTQTPRYLIKTRGQQVTLSCSPISGHRSVSWYQQTPGQGLQFLFEYFSETQRNKGNFPGRFSGRQFSNSRSEMNVSTLELGDSALYLCASADFGLAYEQYFGPGTRLTVT.

This clonotype came up a few times. The chain combines TRBV28 with TRBJ2-1; the D gene is possibly TRBD1 (6 bases). The CDR3 contains 12 residues. The germline V gene has CDR1 MDHEN and CDR2 SYDVKM. V shed 8 bases and J shed 4 bases, with 9 bases lying between them. Written as DNA, the CDR3 is TGTGCCAGCCGGACAGTTTACAATGAGCAGTTCTTC. It is translated as CASRTVYNEQFF.

The chain links TRBV5-5 to TRBJ2-1; TRBD2 aligns across 10 bases. This CDR3 contains 15 residues. Germline values: CDR1 SGHKS, CDR2 YYEKEE (reference sequence). Trimming took 2 bases from V and 10 from J; bases not matched to a gene: 9. Written as DNA, the CDR3 is TGTGCCAGCAGCTTAGCTGGACTAGCGGTCCGGGAGCAGTTCTTC. Its translation is CASSLAGLAVREQFF. Complete variable domain (other parts from reference TRBV5-5 and TRBJ2-1): DAGVTQSPTHLIKTRGQQVTLRCSPISGHKSVSWYQQVLGQGPQFIFQYYEKEERGRGNFPDRFSARQFPNYSSELNVNALLLGDSALYLCASSLAGLAVREQFFGPGTRLTVL.

The J gene is TRBJ1-1, the V gene TRBV7-6; D unresolved. Germline CDR1 is SGHVS and CDR2 is FNYEAQ. There are 13 residues in the CDR3. Trimming stripped 4 bases from V and 3 bases from J, with 9 bases between. In DNA form, the CDR3 reads TGTGCCAGCAGCTGGGCGGTGGACACTGAAGCTTTCTTT. Translating it yields CASSWAVDTEAFF.